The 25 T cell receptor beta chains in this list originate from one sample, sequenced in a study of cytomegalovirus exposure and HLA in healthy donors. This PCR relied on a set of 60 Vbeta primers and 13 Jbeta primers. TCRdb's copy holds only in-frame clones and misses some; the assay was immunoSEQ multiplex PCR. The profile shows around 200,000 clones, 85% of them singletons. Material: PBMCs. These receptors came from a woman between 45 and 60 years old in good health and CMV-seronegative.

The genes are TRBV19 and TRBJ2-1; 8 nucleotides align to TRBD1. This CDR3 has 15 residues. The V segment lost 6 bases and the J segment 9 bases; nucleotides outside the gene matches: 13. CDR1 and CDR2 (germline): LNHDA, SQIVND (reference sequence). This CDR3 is CASSPRGQGGGEQFF. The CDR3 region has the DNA TGTGCCAGTAGCCCCAGAGGACAGGGTGGAGGTGAGCAGTTCTTC.

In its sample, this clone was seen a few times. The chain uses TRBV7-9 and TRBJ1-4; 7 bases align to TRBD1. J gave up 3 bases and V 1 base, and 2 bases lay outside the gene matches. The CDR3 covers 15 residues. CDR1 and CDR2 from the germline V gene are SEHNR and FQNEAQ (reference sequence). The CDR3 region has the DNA TGTGCCAGCAGCTTAGACGGACAGGCTAATGAAAAACTGTTTTTT. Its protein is CASSLDGQANEKLFF. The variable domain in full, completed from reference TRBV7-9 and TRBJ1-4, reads DTGVSQNPRHKITKRGQNVTFRCDPISEHNRLYWYRQTLGQGPEFLTYFQNEAQLEKSRLLSDRFSAERPKGSFSTLEIQRTEQGDSAMYLCASSLDGQANEKLFFGSGTQLSVL.

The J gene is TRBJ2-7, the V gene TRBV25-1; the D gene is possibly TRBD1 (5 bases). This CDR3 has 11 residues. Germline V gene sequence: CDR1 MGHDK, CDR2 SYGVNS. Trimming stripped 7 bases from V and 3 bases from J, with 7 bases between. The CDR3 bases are TGTGCCAGCACAGACAGCTACGAGCAGTACTTC. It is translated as CASTDSYEQYF.

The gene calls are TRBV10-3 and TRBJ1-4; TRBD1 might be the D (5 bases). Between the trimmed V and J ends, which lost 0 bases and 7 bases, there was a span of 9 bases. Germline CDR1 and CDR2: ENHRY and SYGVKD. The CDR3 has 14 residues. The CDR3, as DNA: TGTGCCATCAGTGAGTCAGGGGCGGTTGAAAAACTGTTTTTT. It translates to CAISESGAVEKLFF.

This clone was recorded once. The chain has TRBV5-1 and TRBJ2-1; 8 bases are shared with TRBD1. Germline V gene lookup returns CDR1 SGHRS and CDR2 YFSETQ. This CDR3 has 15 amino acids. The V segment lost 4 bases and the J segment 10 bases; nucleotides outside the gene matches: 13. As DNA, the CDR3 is TGCGCCAGCAGCCTCGGACAGGGATTCAGGTCGGAGCAGTTCTTC. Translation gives CASSLGQGFRSEQFF.

This CDR3 reads CASSLAGLAFTGELFF. CDR3 bases: TGTGCCAGCAGCTTAGCGGGACTAGCGTTTACCGGGGAGCTGTTTTTT. The chain couples TRBV7-9 to TRBJ2-2, with TRBD2 identical over 10 bases. Trimming cost V 0 bases and J 5 bases; bases outside gene matches: 3. CDR1 and CDR2 from the germline V gene are SEHNR and FQNEAQ (reference sequence). This CDR3 has 16 amino acids.

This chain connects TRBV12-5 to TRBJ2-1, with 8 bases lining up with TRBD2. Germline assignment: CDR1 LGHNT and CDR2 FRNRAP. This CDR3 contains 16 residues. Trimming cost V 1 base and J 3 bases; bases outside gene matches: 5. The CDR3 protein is CASGLASGSLYNEQFF. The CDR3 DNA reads TGTGCTAGTGGTTTGGCAAGCGGGAGTCTCTACAATGAGCAGTTCTTC. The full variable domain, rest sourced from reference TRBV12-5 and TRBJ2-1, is DARVTQTPRHKVTEMGQEVTMRCQPILGHNTVFWYRQTMMQGLELLAYFRNRAPLDDSGMPKDRFSAEMPDATLATLKIQPSEPRDSAVYFCASGLASGSLYNEQFFGPGTRLTVL.

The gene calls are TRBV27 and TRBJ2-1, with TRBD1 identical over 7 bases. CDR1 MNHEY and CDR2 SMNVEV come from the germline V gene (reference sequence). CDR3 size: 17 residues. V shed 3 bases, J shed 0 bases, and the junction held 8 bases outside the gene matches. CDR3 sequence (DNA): TGTGCCAGCAGTTTGTTACAGGGGACGAGCTCCTACAATGAGCAGTTCTTC. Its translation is CASSLLQGTSSYNEQFF.

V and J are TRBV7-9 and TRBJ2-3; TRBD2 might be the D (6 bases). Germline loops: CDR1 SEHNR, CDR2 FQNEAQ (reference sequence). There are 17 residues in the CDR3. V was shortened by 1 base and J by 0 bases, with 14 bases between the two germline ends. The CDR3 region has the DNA TGTGCCAGCAGCTTAGTGGGGGGTATGGCTAGCACAGATACGCAGTATTTT. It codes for CASSLVGGMASTDTQYF.

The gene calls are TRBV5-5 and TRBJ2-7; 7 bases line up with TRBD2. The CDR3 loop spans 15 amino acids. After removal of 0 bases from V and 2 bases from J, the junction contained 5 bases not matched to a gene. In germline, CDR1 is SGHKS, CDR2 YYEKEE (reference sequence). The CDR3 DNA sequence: TGTGCCAGCAGCTTGGTAGCGGGTGTAACCTACGAGCAGTACTTC. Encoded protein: CASSLVAGVTYEQYF.

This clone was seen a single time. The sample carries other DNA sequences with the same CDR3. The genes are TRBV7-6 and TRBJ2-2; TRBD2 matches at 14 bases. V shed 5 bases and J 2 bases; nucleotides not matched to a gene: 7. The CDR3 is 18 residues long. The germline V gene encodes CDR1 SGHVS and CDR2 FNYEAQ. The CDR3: CASSRLGTSGSNTGELFF. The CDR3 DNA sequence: TGTGCCAGCAGCCGTCTTGGGACTAGCGGGAGTAACACCGGGGAGCTGTTTTTT.

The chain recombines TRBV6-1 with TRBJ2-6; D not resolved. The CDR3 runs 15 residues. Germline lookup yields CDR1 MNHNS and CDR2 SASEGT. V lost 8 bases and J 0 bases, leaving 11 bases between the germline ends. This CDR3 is CASDRVSSGANVLTF. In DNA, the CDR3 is TGTGCCAGCGATCGGGTGAGCTCTGGGGCCAACGTCCTGACTTTC.

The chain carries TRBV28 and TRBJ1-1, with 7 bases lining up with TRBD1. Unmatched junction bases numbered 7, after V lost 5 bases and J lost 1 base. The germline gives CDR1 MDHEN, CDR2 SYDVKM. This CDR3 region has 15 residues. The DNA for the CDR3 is TGTGCCAGCAGTCCCCCGACAGGGAGGAACACTGAAGCTTTCTTT. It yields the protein CASSPPTGRNTEAFF.

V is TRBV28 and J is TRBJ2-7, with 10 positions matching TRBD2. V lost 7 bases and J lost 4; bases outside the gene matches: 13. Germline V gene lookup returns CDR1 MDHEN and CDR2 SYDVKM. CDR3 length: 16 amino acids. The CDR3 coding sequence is TGTGCCAGCACCGGTTATTCCGGGACTAGCGAGTACGAGCAGTACTTC. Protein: CASTGYSGTSEYEQYF.

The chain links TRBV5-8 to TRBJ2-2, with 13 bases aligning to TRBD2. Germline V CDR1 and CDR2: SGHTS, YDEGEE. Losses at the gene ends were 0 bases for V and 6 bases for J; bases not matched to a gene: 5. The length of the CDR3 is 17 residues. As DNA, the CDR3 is TGTGCCAGCAGCTTGGTTAGGACTAGCGGGAGTGCCGGGGAGCTGTTTTTT. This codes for CASSLVRTSGSAGELFF. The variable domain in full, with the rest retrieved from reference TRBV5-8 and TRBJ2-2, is EAGVTQSPTHLIKTRGQQATLRCSPISGHTSVYWYQQALGLGLQFLLWYDEGEERNRGNFPPRFSGRQFPNYSSELNVNALELEDSALYLCASSLVRTSGSAGELFFGEGSRLTVL.

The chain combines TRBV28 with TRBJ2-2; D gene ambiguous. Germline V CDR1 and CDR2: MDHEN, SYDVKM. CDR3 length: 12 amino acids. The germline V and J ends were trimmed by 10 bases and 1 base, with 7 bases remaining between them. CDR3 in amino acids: CATTGNTGELFF. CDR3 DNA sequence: TGTGCCACCACCGGGAACACCGGGGAGCTGTTTTTT.

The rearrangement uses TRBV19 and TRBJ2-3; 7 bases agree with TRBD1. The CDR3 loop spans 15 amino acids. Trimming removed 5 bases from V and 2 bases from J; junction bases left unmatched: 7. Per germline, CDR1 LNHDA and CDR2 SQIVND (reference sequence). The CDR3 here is CASSVGTVYTDTQYF. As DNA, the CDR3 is TGTGCCAGTAGTGTCGGGACAGTGTACACAGATACGCAGTATTTT.

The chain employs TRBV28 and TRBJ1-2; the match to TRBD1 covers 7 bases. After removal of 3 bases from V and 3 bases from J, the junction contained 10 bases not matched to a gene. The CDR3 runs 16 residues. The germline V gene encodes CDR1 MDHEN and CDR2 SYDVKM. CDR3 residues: CASSFGTGTAYYGYTF. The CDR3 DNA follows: TGTGCCAGCAGTTTCGGGACCGGGACAGCCTACTATGGCTACACCTTC.

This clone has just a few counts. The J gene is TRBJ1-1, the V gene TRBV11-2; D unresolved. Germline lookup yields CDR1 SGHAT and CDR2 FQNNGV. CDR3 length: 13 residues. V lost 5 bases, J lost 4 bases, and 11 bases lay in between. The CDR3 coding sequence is TGTGCCAGCAGCCTGGGCAGTGGCACTGAAGCTTTCTTT. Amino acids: CASSLGSGTEAFF.

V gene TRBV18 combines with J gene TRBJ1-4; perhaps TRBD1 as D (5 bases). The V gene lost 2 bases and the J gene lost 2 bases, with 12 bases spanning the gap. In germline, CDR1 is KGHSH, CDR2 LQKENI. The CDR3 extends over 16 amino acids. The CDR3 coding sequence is TGTGCCAGCTCACCATCAGGGAGGGCCACTAATGAAAAACTGTTTTTT. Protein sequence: CASSPSGRATNEKLFF.

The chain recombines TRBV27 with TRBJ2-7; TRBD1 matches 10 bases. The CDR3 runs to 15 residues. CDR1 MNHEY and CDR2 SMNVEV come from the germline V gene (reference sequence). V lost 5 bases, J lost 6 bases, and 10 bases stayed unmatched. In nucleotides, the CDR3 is TGTGCCAGCAGTCGGACCGGGACAGGGGTGGGCGAGCAGTACTTC. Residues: CASSRTGTGVGEQYF.

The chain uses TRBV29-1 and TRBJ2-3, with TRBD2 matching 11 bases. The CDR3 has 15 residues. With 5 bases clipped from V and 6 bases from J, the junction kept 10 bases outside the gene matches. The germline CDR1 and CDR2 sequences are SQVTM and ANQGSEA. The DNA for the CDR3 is TGCAGCGTTAGAGGGCTAGCGGGAGGAAGGGATACGCAGTATTTT. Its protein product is CSVRGLAGGRDTQYF.

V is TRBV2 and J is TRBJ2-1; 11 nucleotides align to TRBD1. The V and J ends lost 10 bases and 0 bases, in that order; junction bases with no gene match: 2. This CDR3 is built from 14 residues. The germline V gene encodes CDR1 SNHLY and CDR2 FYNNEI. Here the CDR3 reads CAKGTGGSYNEQFF. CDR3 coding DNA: TGTGCCAAAGGGACAGGGGGCTCCTACAATGAGCAGTTCTTC.

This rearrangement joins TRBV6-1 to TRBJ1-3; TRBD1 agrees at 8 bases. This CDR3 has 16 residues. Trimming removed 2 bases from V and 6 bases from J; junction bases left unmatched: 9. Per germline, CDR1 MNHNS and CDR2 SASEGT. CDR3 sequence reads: CASSERSAGGENTIYF. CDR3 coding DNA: TGTGCCAGCAGTGAACGGTCCGCAGGGGGCGAAAACACCATATATTTT.

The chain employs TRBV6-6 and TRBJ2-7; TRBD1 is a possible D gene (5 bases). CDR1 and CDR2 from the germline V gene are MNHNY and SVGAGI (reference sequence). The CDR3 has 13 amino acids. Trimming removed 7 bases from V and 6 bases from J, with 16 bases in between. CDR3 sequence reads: CASNHQGLPEQYF. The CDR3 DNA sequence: TGTGCCAGCAACCATCAGGGTCTTCCCGAGCAGTACTTC.